This is a list of T cell receptor beta chains from one sample in a study of T cells in Graves' hyperthyroidism and ophthalmopathy. TCRdb re-derived calls from the multiplex PCR reads in MiXCR, one entry per CDR3 protein. The data show about 350,000 distinct CDR3 sequences, with approximately 19% seen just once and about 3.7% held by the top ten. Sequencing was carried out using blood. The receptor source for this set is a woman between 18 and 30 years old with Graves' hyperthyroidism. The CDR3 runs from the conserved cysteine through the conserved F or W. The order of the fields is V gene, D gene, clone size, J gene, CDR3 protein, CDR3 DNA. A D gene is named only where the DNA matches it firmly. The listing skips clone size in some rows; elsewhere it reads once, few, many or a size class.

V: TRBV20-1; D: -; size: many; J: TRBJ1-2; CDR3: CSARVSTGYGYTF; DNA: TGCAGTGCTAGAGTCTCGACCGGTTATGGCTACACCTTC
V: TRBV7-2; D: -; size: many; J: TRBJ1-2; CDR3: CASSLGGGSYGYTF; DNA: TGTGCCAGCAGCTTAGGAGGGGGTAGCTATGGCTACACCTTC
V: TRBV24-1; D: TRBD2; size: many; J: TRBJ2-2; CDR3: CATKSGGHPGELFF; DNA: TGTGCCACCAAGAGCGGGGGTCACCCCGGGGAGCTGTTTTTT
V: TRBV28; D: -; size: many; J: TRBJ1-1; CDR3: CASRKTGGVVTFF; DNA: TGTGCCAGCCGCAAGACCGGGGGCGTAGTGACTTTCTTT
V: TRBV7-3; D: TRBD2; size: many; J: TRBJ2-6; CDR3: CASGTSVDSGANVLTF; DNA: TGTGCCAGTGGGACTAGTGTTGACTCTGGGGCCAACGTCCTGACTTTC
V: TRBV6-2/TRBV6-3; D: TRBD1; size: once; J: TRBJ2-7; CDR3: CASTYLGDGAGGVYEQYF; DNA: TGTGCCAGCACCTACCTTGGGGACGGGGCAGGGGGAGTCTACGAGCAGTACTTC
V: TRBV6-5; D: TRBD1; size: many; J: TRBJ2-7; CDR3: CASRRTGTYEQYF; DNA: TGTGCCAGTCGCCGGACAGGGACCTACGAGCAGTACTTC
V: TRBV12-3/TRBV12-4; D: TRBD1; size: few; J: TRBJ2-5; CDR3: CASSLAGRGLGETQYF; DNA: TGTGCCAGCAGTTTAGCGGGCAGGGGGCTCGGAGAGACCCAGTACTTC
V: TRBV11-2; D: -; size: few; J: TRBJ1-1; CDR3: CASSLNGMGAVGTEAFF; DNA: TGTGCCAGCAGCTTAAATGGGATGGGGGCCGTAGGCACTGAAGCTTTCTTT
V: TRBV12-3/TRBV12-4; D: -; size: few; J: TRBJ2-2; CDR3: CASSPSGLGTGELFF; DNA: TGTGCCAGCAGTCCCTCGGGGCTGGGGACCGGGGAGCTGTTTTTT
V: TRBV12-3/TRBV12-4; D: -; size: few; J: TRBJ1-1; CDR3: CASSLTQEPNTDAFF; DNA: TGTGCCAGCAGTTTAACCCAGGAGCCGAACACTGATGCTTTCTTT
V: TRBV12-3/TRBV12-4; D: TRBD2; size: -; J: TRBJ2-5; CDR3: CASSGGTYQETQYF; DNA: TGTGCCAGCAGCGGGGGGACGTACCAAGAGACCCAGTACTTC
V: TRBV7-9; D: TRBD1; size: many; J: TRBJ1-1; CDR3: CASSPGTGGLDEAFF; DNA: TGTGCCAGCAGCCCCGGGACAGGGGGGTTGGATGAAGCTTTCTTT
V: TRBV27; D: -; size: many; J: TRBJ2-7; CDR3: CASSFYLSGYEQYF; DNA: TGTGCCAGCAGTTTTTACTTATCAGGTTACGAGCAGTACTTC
V: TRBV28; D: -; size: many; J: TRBJ2-5; CDR3: CASSPHDTLGTQYF; DNA: TGTGCCAGCAGTCCCCATGACACTTTGGGGACCCAGTACTTC
V: TRBV4-1; D: TRBD2; size: many; J: TRBJ2-4; CDR3: CASSPRLAGDLAKNIQYF; DNA: TGCGCCAGCAGCCCCCGACTAGCGGGGGATCTAGCCAAAAACATTCAGTACTTC
V: TRBV27; D: TRBD1; size: -; J: TRBJ1-4; CDR3: CASSDRAWINEKLFF; DNA: TGTGCCAGCAGCGACAGGGCTTGGATTAATGAAAAACTGTTTTTT
V: TRBV12-3/TRBV12-4; D: -; size: many; J: TRBJ1-2; CDR3: CASRGGLTGYTF; DNA: TGTGCCAGCAGAGGGGGGCTCACTGGCTACACCTTC
V: TRBV19; D: TRBD1; size: many; J: TRBJ1-2; CDR3: CASIRTGGGYTF; DNA: TGTGCCAGTATCCGGACAGGGGGTGGCTACACCTTC
V: TRBV27; D: -; size: few; J: TRBJ1-6; CDR3: CASSLTARLNSPLHF; DNA: TGTGCCAGCAGTTTAACTGCAAGACTAAATTCACCCCTCCACTTT
V: TRBV29-1; D: TRBD1; size: many; J: TRBJ1-2; CDR3: CSVEGTGVSGYTF; DNA: TGCAGCGTTGAAGGGACAGGGGTTTCTGGCTACACCTTC
V: TRBV5-1; D: -; size: -; J: TRBJ1-1; CDR3: CASSLARSGVNTEAFF; DNA: TGCGCCAGCAGCTTGGCCCGGTCTGGGGTGAACACTGAAGCTTTCTTT
V: TRBV6-5; D: -; size: many; J: TRBJ1-2; CDR3: CASSYRTDHGGYTF; DNA: TGTGCCAGCAGTTACAGGACCGACCACGGAGGCTACACCTTC
V: TRBV27; D: -; size: -; J: TRBJ1-1; CDR3: CASSPSATGSTEAFF; DNA: TGTGCCAGCAGTCCCTCGGCCACCGGGAGCACTGAAGCTTTCTTT
V: TRBV6-1; D: -; size: -; J: TRBJ1-1; CDR3: CASRTQGNTEAFF; DNA: TGTGCCAGCAGGACGCAGGGGAACACTGAAGCTTTCTTT
V: TRBV27; D: -; size: many; J: TRBJ2-7; CDR3: CASSWGHLYEQYF; DNA: TGTGCCAGCAGTTGGGGACACCTCTACGAGCAGTACTTC
V: TRBV20-1; D: -; size: many; J: TRBJ2-5; CDR3: CSAKDWIQETQYF; DNA: TGCAGTGCCAAAGACTGGATCCAAGAGACCCAGTACTTC
V: TRBV10-3; D: TRBD2; size: many; J: TRBJ2-7; CDR3: CASTSGGTYEQYF; DNA: TGTGCCAGCACTAGCGGGGGCACCTACGAGCAGTACTTC
V: TRBV15; D: -; size: many; J: TRBJ2-5; CDR3: CATSRDYGGPQYF; DNA: TGTGCCACCAGCAGAGATTACGGGGGGCCCCAGTACTTC
V: TRBV9; D: -; size: -; J: TRBJ2-7; CDR3: CASSVGGRDEQYF; DNA: TGTGCCAGCAGCGTAGGGGGCAGGGACGAGCAGTACTTC
V: TRBV6-1; D: -; size: -; J: TRBJ2-7; CDR3: CASSAVAYEQYF; DNA: TGTGCCAGCAGTGCCGTGGCCTACGAGCAGTACTTC
V: TRBV4-1; D: -; size: few; J: TRBJ2-2; CDR3: CASSQTPATLRSGELFF; DNA: TGCGCCAGCAGCCAGACCCCGGCGACGCTCCGCTCTGGGGAGCTGTTTTTT
V: TRBV5-5; D: -; size: many; J: TRBJ2-5; CDR3: CASSFPTGLTQTQYF; DNA: TGTGCCAGCAGCTTCCCAACGGGGCTCACCCAGACCCAGTACTTC
V: TRBV29-1; D: -; size: many; J: TRBJ2-5; CDR3: CSVTWGAQETQYF; DNA: TGCAGCGTGACGTGGGGGGCTCAAGAGACCCAGTACTTC
V: TRBV20-1; D: TRBD1; size: many; J: TRBJ1-3; CDR3: CSARGTGGFSGNTIYF; DNA: TGCAGTGCTCGTGGGACAGGGGGTTTCTCTGGAAACACCATATATTTT
V: TRBV6-2/TRBV6-3; D: -; size: -; J: TRBJ2-7; CDR3: CASSPLSTGVEQYF; DNA: TGTGCCAGCAGTCCCCTATCAACAGGAGTCGAGCAGTACTTC
V: TRBV4-1; D: TRBD1; size: few; J: TRBJ1-5; CDR3: CASSQGQGVAMILGNQPQHF; DNA: TGCGCCAGCAGCCAAGGGCAGGGGGTAGCCATGATTTTGGGCAATCAGCCCCAGCATTTT
V: TRBV11-2; D: -; size: many; J: TRBJ2-7; CDR3: CASSLGPGPGYEQYF; DNA: TGTGCCAGCAGCTTAGGGCCGGGACCAGGATACGAGCAGTACTTC
V: TRBV11-2; D: TRBD1; size: many; J: TRBJ2-5; CDR3: CASSPDRLGAQYF; DNA: TGTGCCAGCAGCCCGGACAGGTTGGGTGCCCAGTACTTC
V: TRBV11-3; D: -; size: -; J: TRBJ1-2; CDR3: CASSLDRTPGGYTF; DNA: TGTGCCAGCAGCTTAGACAGGACCCCTGGAGGCTACACCTTC
V: TRBV6-5; D: -; size: many; J: TRBJ1-1; CDR3: CASSYDPPTGNTEAFF; DNA: TGTGCCAGCAGTTACGACCCACCGACGGGGAACACTGAAGCTTTCTTT
V: TRBV6-2/TRBV6-3; D: TRBD1; size: many; J: TRBJ2-7; CDR3: CASSYSSFGTGLGSYEQYF; DNA: TGTGCCAGCAGTTACTCGAGTTTTGGGACAGGGTTGGGATCCTACGAGCAGTACTTC
V: TRBV5-1; D: -; size: many; J: TRBJ2-7; CDR3: CASSPGGIRDEQYF; DNA: TGCGCCAGCAGCCCAGGGGGGATACGTGACGAGCAGTACTTC
V: TRBV6-1; D: -; size: -; J: TRBJ2-5; CDR3: CASTLFQGRNQETRYF; DNA: TGTGCCAGCACACTGTTCCAGGGACGCAACCAAGAGACCCGGTACTTC
V: TRBV2; D: -; size: few; J: TRBJ2-5; CDR3: CATKRGSQETKYF; DNA: TGTGCCACCAAAAGGGGGTCCCAAGAGACCAAGTACTTC
V: TRBV7-2; D: -; size: few; J: TRBJ2-3; CDR3: CASSLPAGRSSTDTQYF; DNA: TGTGCCAGCAGCTTACCGGCGGGGCGTTCTAGCACAGATACGCAGTATTTT
V: TRBV29-1; D: -; size: many; J: TRBJ2-7; CDR3: CSVEVREPYEQYF; DNA: TGCAGCGTTGAAGTTCGAGAACCGTACGAGCAGTACTTC
V: TRBV12-3/TRBV12-4; D: TRBD1; size: once; J: TRBJ1-2; CDR3: CASSGPGQGVFYGYTF; DNA: TGTGCCAGCAGTGGGCCGGGACAGGGAGTGTTCTATGGCTACACCTTC
V: TRBV6-1; D: -; size: many; J: TRBJ1-5; CDR3: CASLGRGNQPQHF; DNA: TGTGCCAGCTTAGGGAGGGGCAATCAGCCCCAGCATTTT
V: TRBV6-5; D: TRBD1; size: many; J: TRBJ2-7; CDR3: CASSYSEHRGVYEQYF; DNA: TGTGCCAGCAGTTACTCGGAACACAGGGGAGTGTACGAGCAGTACTTC